Given below is one T cell receptor beta chain in context. The table came from immunoSEQ multiplex PCR; TCRdb's copy has only in-frame clones and leaves some out. The sample yields 400,000 to 450,000 clones, 80% to 95% seen once. Stated treatment: about 20 received Ad26.COV2.S at low or high dose, single or two shots; several received placebo; per-sample allocation not given. Specimens were obtained on day 63 following the first vaccine or placebo injection. The data belong to a study of Ad26.COV2.S vaccination and SARS-CoV-2 variants. CDR3 length equals 20 residues. In germline, CDR1 is SGDLS, CDR2 YYNGEE. With 9 bases clipped from V and 5 bases from J, the junction kept 31 bases outside the gene matches.

The TCR comes from a person aged 18-65 years who received the Ad26.COV2.S COVID-19 vaccine or a placebo. Sequenced here: peripheral blood, sampled in a trial of Ad26.COV2.S vaccine versus placebo. The chain combines TRBV9 with TRBJ2-5; 7 bases map to TRBD2. The DNA for the CDR3 is TGTGCCAAATCGTGTACGAAGTGGGGGGGATTAAGGTTCAGTGCGGAGACCCAGTACTTC. It yields the protein CAKSCTKWGGLRFSAETQYF.